The clone carrying this TCR beta chain was counted between two and nine times. The entry originates in a study of blood T cell repertoires in COVID-19. Study-wide context: Sites in the United States, Italy and Spain provided acute and convalescent COVID-19 samples. Sample material is recorded as cDNA or gDNA derived from T cells, B-cell-depleted T cells, or PBMCs.

The germline V gene has CDR1 SNHLY and CDR2 FYNNEI. The junction had 5 bases not matched to a gene; V was cut back by 6 bases and J by 7 bases. The CDR3 has 13 amino acids. Methods used by the authors: Amplification of reference gene primers was used by the study to estimate nucleated cell counts. Repertoires were generated with immunoSEQ multiplex PCR, while TCRdb's copy carries only in-frame clones and drops some. Clone size and the V and J calls come from that table; the DNA yielded D and trimming. The sample includes some 130,000 clones, roughly 84% of them seen just once. Sequences were obtained from peripheral blood. This receptor was obtained from a man aged 55 to 70 with acute or convalescent COVID-19. The genes are TRBV2 and TRBJ1-4; TRBD1 aligns across 7 bases. CDR3 protein: CASRRQGGEKLFF. The CDR3 bases are TGTGCCAGCAGAAGACAGGGAGGTGAAAAACTGTTTTTT.